This record looks at one T cell receptor (beta chain) sequence and its context. There is no known antigen for this receptor. Base quality data are lacking; no much larger clone is found one base away. The entry originates in a study of T cell responses to AZD1222 COVID-19 vaccine (dated by TCRdb to about 2021). In terms of the full investigation: Because spike-specific TCR depth and breadth did not differ between the two schedules, AZD1222 recipients who got a second dose at roughly 4 weeks were pooled with those who got a second dose at roughly 12 weeks. A total of approximately 230 trial participants underwent TCR sequencing, of whom around 200 received two doses of AZD1222 and around 25 received two doses of the MenACWY control vaccine. Trial participants were enrolled by age into 18-55, 56-69 and 70-plus year subgroups, with roughly 160, 29 and 62 TCR-sequenced participants respectively.

The CDR3 regions of human TCRbeta chains were analyzed by immunosequencing. Per the original workflow: Repertoire TCRs were matched against a reference library of SARS-CoV-2-specific TCRs generated with the MIRA antigen-specificity platform. Breadth was defined as the fraction of unique TCRs that were SARS-CoV-2-associated. Depth was defined as the fraction of total T cells that were SARS-CoV-2-associated. Using the MIRA data, each spike-specific TCR was assigned both to the spike region to which the TCR was reactive and to a CD4 or CD8 class. Log10-transformed breadth and depth values were compared by one-way ANOVA with Sidak's multiple comparisons tests. TCRdb re-hosts the immuneACCESS table, in-frame sequences only. Its copies lack some clones; in the studies checked, an unresolved V gene accounts for under half of them, and the cause for the rest is not known. V, J and clone size reflect that table, while D and trimming were determined from the DNA. Within this sample are tens of thousands of clones, with around 90% of them counted one time only. The ten top clones hold approximately 5.8% of the sample.

The meaning of the sample's time point label: baseline before first vaccination. Vaccinee samples came from UK trials COV001 and COV002, including a single-blind randomized controlled phase 2/3 trial of AZD1222 (ChAdOx1 nCoV-19) in healthy adults. For TCRbeta chain sequencing, PBMC samples from trial participants were taken at day 0 and at day 28 after the second dose. Overall results and qualifications from the work: After two AZD1222 doses, spike-specific TCR breadth and depth were significantly higher than at day 0 and than in MenACWY recipients. CD4 TCRs associated with the vaccine covered the entire spike protein, and the dominant responses were in regions 160-218 and 743-854. No day 14 peak-response samples were available, so repertoires were characterized only after the peak T cell response. Conclusions about previously exposed vaccinees are limited because only five to seven AZD1222 recipients were SARS-CoV-2 seropositive at baseline. In the small 56-69-year group, the increase in depth fell short of significance, most likely because of low power. Most participants were white British and females outnumbered males, and the authors suggested that clonal diversity may have been underestimated. Reportedly, close to half of the unique spike-specific TCRs recognized epitopes lying outside the regions that are mutated in the B.1.351 and B.1.1.7 variants.

CDR1 SGHTS and CDR2 YDEGEE were looked up in the germline V gene. The germline V end is reduced by 2 bases and the J end by 7 bases; junction bases left unmatched: 4. The CDR3, cysteine through phenylalanine, is 13 amino acids long. Solely the CDR3 DNA is kept, with 39 bases framed from the first base. The sample was peripheral blood, taken on day 0 of AZD1222 vaccination. The chain uses TRBV5-8 and TRBJ1-1; TRBD1 aligns with 8 central bases. The TCR originated in an adult in good health. At the DNA level, the sequence is TGTGCCAGCAGCTTTTCAGGGGGCAGTGAAGCTTTCTTT. Its amino acids are CASSFSGGSEAFF.